This T cell receptor beta chain was observed in a study of blood T cell repertoires in COVID-19 (dated by TCRdb to the early 2020s). Background for the entire study: Collaborator samples came from the United States, Italy and Spain and covered acute and convalescent phases of COVID-19. Sample metadata almost always included a de-identified subject ID, COVID-19 status, age in years and sex. The samples were drawn from two sources: the first 160 participants of the ongoing ImmuneRACE study, and fewer than 1,500 subjects contributed by 6 global collaborators. Subjects who had been exposed to COVID-19, were actively infected with it, or had recovered from it provided the deeply sampled blood TCRbeta repertoires that made up the dataset. The prospective study material was composed of cDNA or gDNA derived from T cells, B-cell-depleted T cells, or PBMCs. Where HLA class I and class II types were available, the types were taken from metadata supplied by the sample provider, not from assay-based typing. The repertoires were made available in a free public database intended to serve as a resource for research on the immune response to SARS-CoV-2.

One collaborating source in Seattle enrolled patients while the patients were actively infected and followed the patients over time throughout the course of disease. The collaborating institutions used their own protocols to collect whole blood in K2EDTA tubes. For TCRbeta analysis, collaborators shipped samples as frozen whole blood, isolated PBMCs, or DNA extracted from either of those sample types. Overall study results and their limits: The quantity of clinical and demographic metadata differed by source and by participant and was supplied without curation.

Concerning this clone itself: Its cognate antigen has yet to be identified. The record has no base qualities; no much larger clone is one base away.

The germline V gene encodes CDR1 ENHRY and CDR2 SYGVKD. Deletion took 6 bases off V and 2 bases off J, with a span of 15 bases between the germline ends. Reading from cysteine to phenylalanine, the CDR3 counts 15 amino acids. The only DNA kept is the CDR3, 45 bases in frame from the first base. The immunoSEQ Assay, a bias-controlled multiplex PCR, was used to amplify TCRbeta CDR3 regions from genomic DNA. Concerning the study's data processing: Nucleated cell counts per sample were estimated from amplification of reference gene primers within the assay. To quantify the absolute abundance of each unique TCRbeta CDR3 rearrangement, sequence reads were collapsed and filtered. For each sample, productive Simpson clonality was calculated as the square root of Simpson's diversity index across productive rearrangements. The table comes from immuneACCESS by way of TCRdb, which keeps in-frame sequences with V and J called. Part of the clones is missing from these tables; in studies checked, under half for an unresolved V gene and the rest for unknown reasons. V, J and clone size are those of that table, while D and trimming were read from the DNA. Here the sample has fewer than 700,000 clones; about 88% occur a single time. The top ten hold less than 9.5% of the sample.

This receptor was obtained from a woman between 45 and 60 years old with COVID-19, enrolled during active disease. The sequence links TRBV10-3 to TRBJ2-3; the D gene cannot be resolved reliably. The sequenced sample consisted of peripheral blood. The nucleotides are TGTGCCATCAGGGGCAGTAAAAGTTCCACAGATACGCAGTATTTT. This is translated as CAIRGSKSSTDTQYF.